This T cell receptor beta chain was profiled in a study of blood T cells in healthy people across ages. CDR3 length: 14 amino acids. Germline loops: CDR1 SQVTM, CDR2 ANQGSEA. A second roughly 6 to 11 cycle PCR used barcoded and J-beta primers. TCRdb reprocessed the 5' RACE reads with MiXCR, giving one entry per CDR3 protein. The sample includes hundreds of thousands of distinct CDR3 sequences, 45% to 70% of them seen just once. This sequence was found in a man aged 40-49 years in good health. Sample: blood. The chain carries TRBV29-1 and TRBJ2-5; TRBD2 matches 8 bases. The end of the DNA is better explained by TRBJ2-7, so the J call may be wrong. The DNA for the CDR3 is TGCAGCGTTGTAGCCGGGACTAGAAGGTACGAGCAGTACTTC. Translation gives CSVVAGTRRYEQYF.